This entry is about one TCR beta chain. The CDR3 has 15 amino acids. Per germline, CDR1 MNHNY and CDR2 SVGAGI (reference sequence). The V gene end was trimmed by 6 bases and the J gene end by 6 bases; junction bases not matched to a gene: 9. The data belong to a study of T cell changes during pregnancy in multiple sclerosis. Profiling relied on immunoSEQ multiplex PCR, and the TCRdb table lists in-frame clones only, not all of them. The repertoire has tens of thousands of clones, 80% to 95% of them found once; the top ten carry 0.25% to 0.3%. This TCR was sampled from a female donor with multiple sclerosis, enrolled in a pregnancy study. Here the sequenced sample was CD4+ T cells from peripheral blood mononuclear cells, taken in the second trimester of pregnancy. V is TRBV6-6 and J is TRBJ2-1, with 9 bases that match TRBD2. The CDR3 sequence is CASSSPSGKFNEQFF. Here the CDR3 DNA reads TGTGCCAGCAGCAGCCCTAGCGGGAAATTCAATGAGCAGTTCTTC.